Described below is a single T cell receptor beta chain sequence and its context. The entry originates in a study of blood T cell repertoires in COVID-19. Study summary: Samples came from the United States, Italy and Spain, spanning acute and convalescent COVID-19.

CDR3 length: 15 residues. V shed 7 bases, J shed 6 bases, and the junction held 9 bases outside the gene matches. Germline CDR1 LGHNT, CDR2 FRNRAP. Original processing notes: Estimation of nucleated cell counts was performed using reference gene primer amplification. Assay: immunoSEQ multiplex PCR; the TCRdb copy retains only in-frame clones and omits some. The DNA was the basis for D and trimming; V, J and clone size are from that table. This sample has 150,000 to 200,000 clones; roughly four fifths occur once, and the top ten carry about 2.6%. This sequence was found in a human donor with acute or convalescent COVID-19. The donor label of this sample is uncertain. The chain is built from TRBV12-5 and TRBJ1-2; TRBD1 agrees at 12 bases. Source material: peripheral blood. CDR3 amino acids: CASVNRDRGRDGYTF. The CDR3 DNA reads TGTGCTAGTGTGAATAGGGACAGGGGGCGTGATGGCTACACCTTC.